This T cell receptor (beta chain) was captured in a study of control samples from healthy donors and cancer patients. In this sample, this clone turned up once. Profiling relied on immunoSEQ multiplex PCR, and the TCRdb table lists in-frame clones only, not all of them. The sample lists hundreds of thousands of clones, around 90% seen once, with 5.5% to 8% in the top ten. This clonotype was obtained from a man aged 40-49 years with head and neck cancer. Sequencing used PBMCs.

The CDR3 bases are TGTGCCAGCAGCTGGGGACAGGGCACTGAAGCTTTCTTT. This gives the protein CASSWGQGTEAFF. The chain links TRBV7-2 to TRBJ1-1; 9 bases line up with TRBD1. There are 13 residues in the CDR3. The V and J ends lost 4 bases and 4 bases, in that order; junction bases with no gene match: 1. Germline V gene sequence: CDR1 SGHTA, CDR2 FQGNSA.